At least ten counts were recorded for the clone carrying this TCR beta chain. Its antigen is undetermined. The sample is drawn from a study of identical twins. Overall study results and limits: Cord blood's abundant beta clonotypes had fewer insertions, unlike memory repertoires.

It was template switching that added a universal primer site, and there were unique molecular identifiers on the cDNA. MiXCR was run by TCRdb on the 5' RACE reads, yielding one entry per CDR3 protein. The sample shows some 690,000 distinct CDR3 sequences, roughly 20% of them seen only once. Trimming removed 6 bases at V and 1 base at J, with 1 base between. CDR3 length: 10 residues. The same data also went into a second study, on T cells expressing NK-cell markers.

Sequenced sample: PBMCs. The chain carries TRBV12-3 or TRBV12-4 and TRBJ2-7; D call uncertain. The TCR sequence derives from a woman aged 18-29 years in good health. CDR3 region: CASRSYEQYF. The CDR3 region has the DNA TGTGCCAGCAGGTCCTACGAGCAGTACTTC.